The 31 T cell receptor beta chains in this list originate from one sample, sequenced in a study of blood T cell repertoires in COVID-19. Profiled with immunoSEQ multiplex PCR; TCRdb holds only in-frame clones, not every one. The repertoire holds about 310,000 clones, with roughly 87% as singletons. The specimen was peripheral blood. The source is a man aged 50 to 60 with active or convalescent COVID-19.

The chain uses TRBV3-1 (or the pseudogene TRBV3-2) and TRBJ2-2; 15 bases line up with TRBD2. There are 19 residues in the CDR3. Germline assignment: CDR1 LGHDT and CDR2 YNNKEL (reference sequence). V was pared by 0 bases and J by 4 bases, with 6 bases of the junction left unmatched. The CDR3 DNA reads as TGTGCCAGCAGCCAAGAAAGGGGGACTAGCGGGAGGACCACCGGGGAGCTGTTTTTT. Protein product: CASSQERGTSGRTTGELFF.

The rearrangement joins TRBV7-6 to TRBJ2-5, with a possible D match to TRBD1 (5 bases). The CDR3 has 13 residues. Germline-derived CDR1 and CDR2 are SGHVS and FNYEAQ. Between the trimmed V and J ends, which lost 5 bases and 2 bases, there was a span of 9 bases. The CDR3 reads CASSPTGQETQYF. CDR3 bases: TGTGCCAGCAGCCCCACAGGTCAAGAGACCCAGTACTTC.

This CDR3 reads CASSPRQGWQYGGGYTF. CDR3 coding DNA: TGTGCCAGCAGCCCCAGACAGGGTTGGCAGTATGGGGGTGGCTACACCTTC. This chain links TRBV7-9 with TRBJ1-2; 7 bases align to TRBD1. CDR3 size: 17 residues. The germline gives CDR1 SEHNR, CDR2 FQNEAQ (reference sequence). With 5 bases clipped from V and 7 bases from J, the junction kept 19 bases outside the gene matches.

J is TRBJ2-1 and V is TRBV30; 12 bases align to TRBD2. The CDR3 loop spans 18 amino acids. The germline V gene encodes CDR1 GTSNPN and CDR2 SVGIG (reference sequence). The junction had 10 bases not matched to a gene; V was cut back by 0 bases and J by 4 bases. CDR3 protein: CAWSVRWLAGGFYNEQFF. In DNA, the CDR3 is TGTGCCTGGAGTGTACGGTGGCTAGCGGGGGGGTTTTACAATGAGCAGTTCTTC. Based on the CDR3 plus reference TRBV30 and TRBJ2-1, the full variable domain is SQTIHQWPATLVQPVGSPLSLECTVEGTSNPNLYWYRQAAGRGLQLLFYSVGIGQISSEVPQNLSASRPQDRQFILSSKKLLLSDSGFYLCAWSVRWLAGGFYNEQFFGPGTRLTVL.

This clone has only a few counts. This chain links TRBV28 with TRBJ1-2; a weak D match, TRBD1 (6 bases). This CDR3 has 14 residues. The ends were cut back, 5 bases at V and 8 bases at J, with 18 bases in the middle. CDR1 and CDR2 (germline): MDHEN, SYDVKM. The CDR3 sequence: CASSTPAGGRGYTF. In DNA form, the CDR3 reads TGTGCCAGCAGTACCCCCGCCGGGGGGCGAGGCTACACCTTC.

V gene TRBV18 combines with J gene TRBJ2-2; 7 bases line up with TRBD1. CDR3 length equals 15 residues. Unmatched junction bases numbered 2, after V lost 1 base and J lost 3 bases. Germline-derived CDR1 and CDR2 are KGHSH and LQKENI. This chain's CDR3 is CASSPRQGDTGELFF. The CDR3 region has the DNA TGTGCCAGCTCACCACGGCAGGGGGACACCGGGGAGCTGTTTTTT.

The chain employs TRBV5-1 and TRBJ1-1; no clear D gene. In germline, CDR1 is SGHRS, CDR2 YFSETQ. The ends were cut back, 0 bases at V and 4 bases at J, with 10 bases in the middle. This CDR3 comprises 14 residues. The CDR3 bases are TGCGCCAGCAGCTTGGATTGGGGAGGCACTGAAGCTTTCTTT. It codes for CASSLDWGGTEAFF.

This clone was observed a single time. This rearrangement joins TRBV5-1 to TRBJ1-4, with D possibly matching TRBD1 (6 bases). The V gene's germline CDR1 is SGHRS and CDR2 YFSETQ. The CDR3 contains 15 residues. Trimming pared 0 bases from V and 10 bases from J, leaving 16 bases between. Written as DNA, the CDR3 is TGCGCCAGCAGCTTGGCCGCAGGGTCCAGGGGAAAACTGTTTTTT. Encoded protein: CASSLAAGSRGKLFF.

V and J are TRBV3-1 (or the pseudogene TRBV3-2) and TRBJ2-1; 8 bases match TRBD1. The CDR3 runs 20 residues. Per germline, CDR1 LGHDT and CDR2 YNNKEL (reference sequence). The junction had 19 bases not matched to a gene; V was cut back by 0 bases and J by 6 bases. The chain's CDR3 is CASSQEGTVGPQGACNEQFF. CDR3 bases: TGTGCCAGCAGCCAAGAAGGCACCGTAGGACCCCAGGGGGCTTGCAATGAGCAGTTCTTC.

The chain couples TRBV28 to TRBJ1-1, with 8 bases matching TRBD1. There are 11 residues in the CDR3. Per germline, CDR1 MDHEN and CDR2 SYDVKM. The trim removed 6 bases at V and 13 bases at J, leaving 7 bases unmatched. CDR3 region: CASSSRTGGFF. The CDR3 nucleotides are TGTGCCAGCAGCTCTCGAACAGGGGGTTTCTTT.

V gene TRBV7-3 combines with J gene TRBJ2-1; D is perhaps TRBD2 (6 bases). V was shortened by 1 base and J by 4 bases, with 14 bases between the two germline ends. Germline CDR1 SGHTA, CDR2 FQGTGA. The CDR3 consists of 16 residues. The CDR3: CASSLRAEGLYNEQFF. The DNA for the CDR3 is TGTGCCAGCAGCTTAAGGGCGGAGGGCCTTTACAATGAGCAGTTCTTC.

This chain uses TRBV4-1 with TRBJ2-1; 9 bases agree with TRBD2. This CDR3 is 18 amino acids long. The J segment lost 1 base and the V segment lost 2 bases, leaving 9 bases of the junction unmatched. From germline, CDR1 is MGHRA and CDR2 YSYEKL. The DNA for the CDR3 is TGCGCCAGCAGCCAACTTCGACCGGCGGGGGGGTCCTACAATGAGCAGTTCTTC. It yields the protein CASSQLRPAGGSYNEQFF.

V and J are TRBV11-2 and TRBJ2-7; possible D gene TRBD2, 7 bases. This CDR3 comprises 17 residues. Trimming stripped 0 bases from V and 3 bases from J, with 18 bases between. Germline CDR1 SGHAT, CDR2 FQNNGV. CDR3 protein: CASSLDRGATPLYEQYF. CDR3 coding DNA: TGTGCCAGCAGCTTAGATCGGGGGGCGACCCCTCTCTACGAGCAGTACTTC.

There are a few counts of this clone. V is TRBV4-2 and J is TRBJ2-1, with 10 bases fitting TRBD2. The CDR3 is 15 residues long. Germline CDR1 is LGHNA and CDR2 is YNFKEQ. V shed 0 bases, J shed 9 bases, and the junction held 5 bases outside the gene matches. The CDR3 is CASSQESGGASEQFF. CDR3 sequence (DNA): TGTGCCAGCAGCCAAGAGAGCGGGGGGGCCAGTGAGCAGTTCTTC.

J is TRBJ2-1 and V is TRBV7-2; 15 nucleotides match TRBD2. CDR3 length equals 16 residues. Trimming took 9 bases from V and 3 from J; bases not matched to a gene: 6. Germline CDR1 SGHTA, CDR2 FQGNSA. In nucleotides, the CDR3 is TGTGCCAGTTTTCGGGGACTAGCGGGGGGCTACAATGAGCAGTTCTTC. Translated, it gives CASFRGLAGGYNEQFF.

V and J are TRBV7-3 and TRBJ2-1, with 11 nucleotides matching TRBD2. This CDR3 has 15 residues. Germline CDR1 is SGHTA and CDR2 is FQGTGA. V lost 1 base, J lost 9 bases, and 5 bases stayed unmatched. The CDR3 DNA reads TGTGCCAGCAGCTTAAGTAGCGGGGGGGCTGTTGAGCAGTTCTTC. Its protein is CASSLSSGGAVEQFF.

The chain employs TRBV20-1 and TRBJ2-1; TRBD2 matches 11 bases. The CDR3 covers 14 residues. V lost 3 bases, J lost 7 bases, and 5 bases stayed unmatched. Looked up from germline, CDR1 is DFQATT and CDR2 is SNEGSKA (reference sequence). The CDR3 bases are TGCAGTGCTAGTAGCGGGAGGGGTGGGAATGAGCAGTTCTTC. Amino acid sequence: CSASSGRGGNEQFF.

The V and J genes are TRBV9 and TRBJ2-7; TRBD1 matches at 10 bases. The germline gives CDR1 SGDLS, CDR2 YYNGEE. The V segment lost 4 bases and the J segment 2 bases; nucleotides outside the gene matches: 9. This CDR3 has 16 amino acids. CDR3 in amino acids: CASSPRGDRGTYEQYF. DNA of the CDR3: TGTGCCAGCAGCCCTAGGGGGGACAGGGGAACCTACGAGCAGTACTTC. The full variable domain, its missing parts supplied by reference TRBV9 and TRBJ2-7, is DSGVTQTPKHLITATGQRVTLRCSPRSGDLSVYWYQQSLDQGLQFLIQYYNGEERAKGNILERFSAQQFPDLHSELNLSSLELGDSALYFCASSPRGDRGTYEQYFGPGTRLTVT.

The J gene is TRBJ1-1, the V gene TRBV29-1; D ambiguous. This CDR3 is 14 amino acids long. Germline V gives CDR1 SQVTM, CDR2 ANQGSEA. The germline V and J ends were trimmed by 4 bases and 3 bases, with 15 bases remaining between them. The CDR3, as DNA: TGCAGCGTTGTCGTTCGGGATTCCGACACTGAAGCTTTCTTT. It yields the protein CSVVVRDSDTEAFF.

CDR3 protein: CASTIWATQPQHF. In nucleotides, the CDR3 is TGTGCCAGCACCATATGGGCGACTCAGCCCCAGCATTTT. The gene calls are TRBV2 and TRBJ1-5; D call uncertain. The V gene's germline CDR1 is SNHLY and CDR2 FYNNEI. CDR3 length: 13 amino acids. Trimming pared 7 bases from V and 6 bases from J, leaving 13 bases between.

This clone occurred once. V usage is TRBV7-3 and J usage is TRBJ2-3; no clear D gene. V lost 5 bases and J lost 1, with 16 bases in between. CDR3 length equals 16 residues. CDR1 is SGHTA, CDR2 FQGTGA, per germline. The CDR3 nucleotides read TGTGCCAGCAGCCCGACGGGTAAATCTGGCACAGATACGCAGTATTTT. Its translation is CASSPTGKSGTDTQYF.

This chain uses TRBV5-1 with TRBJ1-2; TRBD1 matches 7 bases. CDR3 length equals 13 residues. Germline loops: CDR1 SGHRS, CDR2 YFSETQ. Trimming cost V 4 bases and J 10 bases; bases outside gene matches: 10. CDR3 region: CASSHGRTGLYTF. The CDR3 DNA is TGCGCCAGCAGCCACGGCCGGACAGGCCTCTACACCTTC. The whole variable domain, filled in from reference TRBV5-1 and TRBJ1-2, reads KAGVTQTPRYLIKTRGQQVTLSCSPISGHRSVSWYQQTPGQGLQFLFEYFSETQRNKGNFPGRFSGRQFSNSRSEMNVSTLELGDSALYLCASSHGRTGLYTFGSGTRLTVV.

This clone is a singleton in its sample. V and J are TRBV6-5 and TRBJ1-2; 9 bases line up with TRBD1. Germline values: CDR1 MNHEY, CDR2 SVGAGI. V shed 6 bases, J shed 5 bases, and the junction held 7 bases outside the gene matches. This CDR3 comprises 14 residues. Here the CDR3 DNA reads TGTGCCAGCAGACCGGGGACAGGGTTATATGGCTACACCTTC. Translating gives CASRPGTGLYGYTF.

This chain uses TRBV19 with TRBJ1-5, with D unresolved. Per the germline V gene, CDR1 is LNHDA and CDR2 is SQIVND (reference sequence). CDR3 size: 13 residues. Trimming left V 4 bases short and J 3 bases short, with 7 bases between. CDR3 sequence (DNA): TGTGCCAGTAGTACAACTTTCAATCAGCCCCAGCATTTT. Protein product: CASSTTFNQPQHF.

The V and J genes are TRBV5-6 and TRBJ2-2; the match to TRBD2 covers 8 bases. Trimming took 3 bases from V and 0 from J; bases not matched to a gene: 10. Per the germline V gene, CDR1 is SGHDT and CDR2 is YYEEEE. This CDR3 is 18 amino acids long. In DNA form, the CDR3 reads TGTGCCAGCAGCTCCCCCCTCACGGGAGGGGCGAACACCGGGGAGCTGTTTTTT. Amino acid sequence: CASSSPLTGGANTGELFF.

This rearrangement joins TRBV30 to TRBJ1-6, with D unclear. V gave up 1 base and J gave up 0 bases, with 7 bases separating them. This CDR3 is built from 15 residues. Germline V gives CDR1 GTSNPN, CDR2 SVGIG (reference sequence). In nucleotides, the CDR3 is TGTGCCTGGAGTGGTGCGAGCTCCTATAATTCACCCCTCCACTTT. Translating it yields CAWSGASSYNSPLHF. Supplemented by reference TRBV30 and TRBJ1-6, the full variable domain reads SQTIHQWPATLVQPVGSPLSLECTVEGTSNPNLYWYRQAAGRGLQLLFYSVGIGQISSEVPQNLSASRPQDRQFILSSKKLLLSDSGFYLCAWSGASSYNSPLHFGNGTRLTVT.

By proportion, this clone is medium-sized. The chain couples TRBV19 to TRBJ2-6, with TRBD1 as a possible D gene (6 bases). V lost 3 bases and J 12 bases, leaving 12 bases between the germline ends. CDR1 is LNHDA and CDR2 is SQIVND in the germline V gene (reference sequence). CDR3 length: 13 residues. CDR3 DNA sequence: TGTGCCAGTAGTATTGGCAGGGGTGGCGTCCTGACTTTC. Its translation: CASSIGRGGVLTF. The whole variable domain, remainder taken from reference TRBV19 and TRBJ2-6, is DGGITQSPKYLFRKEGQNVTLSCEQNLNHDAMYWYRQDPGQGLRLIYYSQIVNDFQKGDIAEGYSVSREKKESFPLTVTSAQKNPTAFYLCASSIGRGGVLTFGAGSRLTVL.

This clone appeared a few times. The chain couples TRBV28 to TRBJ1-1; 9 positions match TRBD1. The CDR3 has 16 amino acids. V lost 7 bases and J lost 4; bases outside the gene matches: 13. The V gene's germline CDR1 is MDHEN and CDR2 SYDVKM. This CDR3 is CASTQPPGQGPTEAFF. The CDR3 DNA reads TGTGCCAGCACCCAACCCCCGGGACAGGGCCCCACTGAAGCTTTCTTT.

Here the CDR3 reads CASSDRASGEKLFF. The CDR3 DNA is TGTGCCAGTAGTGACAGGGCATCAGGCGAAAAACTGTTTTTT. This chain uses TRBV19 with TRBJ1-4, with TRBD1 matching over 7 bases. Germline lookup yields CDR1 LNHDA and CDR2 SQIVND (reference sequence). The CDR3 extends over 14 amino acids. V was clipped by 5 bases and J by 8 bases; unmatched bases: 8.

The J gene is TRBJ2-7, the V gene TRBV14; 7 positions match TRBD1. V shed 1 base and J 1 base; nucleotides not matched to a gene: 7. Germline V lookup: CDR1 SGHDN, CDR2 FVKESK. The CDR3 runs 16 residues. CDR3 loop: CASSQAEGAGSYEQYF. The DNA for the CDR3 is TGTGCCAGCAGCCAAGCTGAGGGGGCAGGGTCCTACGAGCAGTACTTC.

V usage is TRBV28 and J usage is TRBJ1-6; 7 nucleotides match TRBD1. The CDR3 runs 15 residues. The ends lost 5 bases at V and 12 bases at J; junction bases unmatched: 13. Looked up from germline, CDR1 is MDHEN and CDR2 is SYDVKM. CDR3 in DNA: TGTGCCAGCAGTGTAGGACAGGCGTCGACCCGACCCCTCCACTTT. Protein: CASSVGQASTRPLHF.